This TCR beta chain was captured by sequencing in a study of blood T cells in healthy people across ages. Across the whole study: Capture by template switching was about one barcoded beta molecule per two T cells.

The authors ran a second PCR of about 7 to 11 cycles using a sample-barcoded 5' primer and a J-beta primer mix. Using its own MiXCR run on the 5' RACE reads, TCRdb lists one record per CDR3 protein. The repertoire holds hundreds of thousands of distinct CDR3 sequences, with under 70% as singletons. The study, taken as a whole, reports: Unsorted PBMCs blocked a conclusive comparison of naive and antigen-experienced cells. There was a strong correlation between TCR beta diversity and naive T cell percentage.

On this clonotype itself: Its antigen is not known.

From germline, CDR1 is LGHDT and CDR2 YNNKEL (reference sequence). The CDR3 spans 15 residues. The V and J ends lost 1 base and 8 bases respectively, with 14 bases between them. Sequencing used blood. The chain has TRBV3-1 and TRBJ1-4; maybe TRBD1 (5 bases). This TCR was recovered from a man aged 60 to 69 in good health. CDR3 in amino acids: CASSQGTGPGEKLFF. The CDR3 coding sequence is TGTGCCAGCAGCCAAGGAACGGGGCCCGGAGAAAAACTGTTTTTT.